One sample yielded the 16 T cell receptor beta chains listed below, sequenced in a study of early T cells in non-severe SARS-CoV-2 infection. TCRdb ran MiXCR on the 5' RACE reads and lists one entry per CDR3 protein. This table holds approximately 50,000 distinct CDR3 sequences, 12% found once. The sequences come from whole blood, collected at baseline. The source is an adult who was a healthcare worker with PCR-confirmed SARS-CoV-2 infection or an uninfected control (not recorded which).

The table lists this clonotype with many counts. V is TRBV2 and J is TRBJ2-3, with TRBD2 matching 10 bases. The V and J ends lost 6 bases and 4 bases, in that order; junction bases with no gene match: 7. Germline loops: CDR1 SNHLY, CDR2 FYNNEI. The CDR3 covers 15 residues. The CDR3 spells CASSRSGRRPDTQYF. The CDR3, as DNA: TGTGCCAGCAGCCGTAGCGGGAGGAGACCAGATACGCAGTATTTT. Full variable domain (remainder filled in from reference TRBV2 and TRBJ2-3): EPEVTQTPSHQVTQMGQEVILRCVPISNHLYFYWYRQILGQKVEFLVSFYNNEISEKSEIFDDQFSVERPDGSNFTLKIRSTKLEDSAMYFCASSRSGRRPDTQYFGPGTRLTVL.

This clonotype was seen repeatedly, ten times or more. The chain employs TRBV5-1 and TRBJ2-2; D is undetermined. V lost 0 bases and J lost 4, with 13 bases in between. Germline V gene lookup returns CDR1 SGHRS and CDR2 YFSETQ. The CDR3 covers 16 residues. The CDR3 sequence is CASSLAAGSSTGELFF. DNA of the CDR3: TGCGCCAGCAGCTTGGCCGCTGGAAGTAGCACCGGGGAGCTGTTTTTT.

This clonotype was seen a few times. This chain joins TRBV10-3 and TRBJ1-1, with D unclear. The CDR3 runs to 12 residues. The V gene lost 11 bases and the J gene lost 1 base, with 11 bases spanning the gap. CDR1 ENHRY and CDR2 SYGVKD come from the germline V gene. CDR3 residues: CAAQRENTEAFF. As DNA, the CDR3 is TGTGCCGCCCAGCGGGAGAACACTGAAGCTTTCTTT.

In this sample, this clonotype turned up many times. The rearrangement joins TRBV7-2 to TRBJ2-7, with D tentatively TRBD1 or TRBD2 (5 bases each). Trimming took 4 bases from V and 0 from J, leaving 13 bases between them. The germline CDR1 and CDR2 sequences are SGHTA and FQGNSA. This CDR3 spans 15 amino acids. The CDR3 DNA reads TGTGCCAGCAGCTCGTGGGACGGAAGCTCCTACGAGCAGTACTTC. Translation gives CASSSWDGSSYEQYF.

V and J are TRBV5-1 and TRBJ2-3; possible D gene TRBD2, 6 bases. The germline V and J ends were trimmed by 4 bases and 2 bases, with 11 bases remaining between them. CDR1 is SGHRS, CDR2 YFSETQ, per germline. The CDR3 has 14 amino acids. The DNA of the CDR3 is TGCGCCAGCAGCGCGGGACTTGTCACAGATACGCAGTATTTT. This sequence encodes CASSAGLVTDTQYF.

Ten or more counts support this clonotype. The chain recombines TRBV7-8 with TRBJ2-7; 8 nucleotides align to TRBD2. This CDR3 region has 17 residues. Germline values: CDR1 SGHVS, CDR2 FQNEAQ. Trimming cost V 5 bases and J 4 bases; bases outside gene matches: 16. Written as DNA, the CDR3 is TGTGCCAGCAGCCCAGGCCGGTTCTTGCGGGAGGAGTACGAGCAGTACTTC. It codes for CASSPGRFLREEYEQYF.

J is TRBJ1-2 and V is TRBV12-3 or TRBV12-4; 7 bases align to TRBD1. V trimming: 6 bases; J trimming: 8 bases; junction bases outside the gene matches: 15. The CDR3 has 15 residues. CDR3 coding DNA: TGTGCCAGCAGACGTACAGGGGACGAGTTAAGCGGCTACACCTTC. As protein: CASRRTGDELSGYTF.

The sample holds a few counts of this clonotype. The V gene is TRBV20-1, the J gene TRBJ2-1; 12 bases agree with TRBD1. This CDR3 region has 15 residues. J lost 7 bases, V lost 2 bases, and 6 bases had no gene match. The germline CDR1 and CDR2 sequences are DFQATT and SNEGSKA (reference sequence). The CDR3: CSARIGTGGTNEQFF. CDR3 nucleotides: TGCAGTGCTAGAATAGGGACAGGGGGCACGAATGAGCAGTTCTTC.

As DNA, the CDR3 is TGTGCCAGCAGCCCGGTCGGGGAAGACTACGAGCAGTACTTC. It codes for CASSPVGEDYEQYF. This chain connects TRBV7-9 to TRBJ2-7; D perhaps matches TRBD2 (5 bases). The V gene lost 5 bases and the J gene lost 3 bases, with 14 bases spanning the gap. Germline V gene sequence: CDR1 SEHNR, CDR2 FQNEAQ (reference sequence). CDR3 length: 14 amino acids.

This clonotype has a handful of counts. CDR3 in DNA: TGTGCCAGCAGCTTAGCAGGAGTGAACACTGAAGCTTTCTTT. The encoded protein is CASSLAGVNTEAFF. The chain links TRBV11-1 to TRBJ1-1; D remains ambiguous. Per germline, CDR1 SGHAT and CDR2 FQDESV (reference sequence). This CDR3 contains 14 residues. V was clipped by 0 bases and J by 0 bases, with 5 bases between them.

The V gene is TRBV7-6, the J gene TRBJ2-3; no reliable D call. V was pared by 5 bases and J by 7 bases, with 7 bases between. Per germline, CDR1 SGHVS and CDR2 FNYEAQ. CDR3 length: 11 amino acids. The CDR3 here is CASSPGHTQYF. The CDR3 nucleotides are TGTGCCAGCAGCCCCGGCCATACGCAGTATTTT.

The chain employs TRBV9 and TRBJ2-6, with D possibly matching TRBD1 (6 bases). Trimming removed 3 bases at V and 2 bases at J, with 9 bases between. Germline loops: CDR1 SGDLS, CDR2 YYNGEE. The CDR3 loop spans 15 amino acids. CDR3: CASSEPGAGANVLTF. The CDR3 DNA follows: TGTGCCAGCAGCGAACCAGGGGCTGGGGCCAACGTCCTGACTTTC.

This clonotype has only a few counts. The chain uses TRBV5-6 and TRBJ2-7, with 7 bases identical to TRBD2. Germline V gene sequence: CDR1 SGHDT, CDR2 YYEEEE. The CDR3 has 16 amino acids. Losses at the gene ends were 1 base for V and 0 bases for J; bases not matched to a gene: 7. The DNA of the CDR3 is TGTGCCAGCAGCTTGTTCGGGGGGAAGAGCTCCTACGAGCAGTACTTC. Translating it yields CASSLFGGKSSYEQYF.

The V and J genes are TRBV9 and TRBJ2-2; unclear D gene. This CDR3 is built from 13 residues. V was clipped by 4 bases and J by 5 bases, with 9 bases between them. Per germline, CDR1 SGDLS and CDR2 YYNGEE. CDR3 sequence: CASSTRRTGELFF. CDR3 bases: TGTGCCAGCAGCACGAGAAGAACCGGGGAGCTGTTTTTT.

The chain carries TRBV28 and TRBJ2-5; no clear D. Germline V gene sequence: CDR1 MDHEN, CDR2 SYDVKM. V was pared by 4 bases and J by 5 bases, with 20 bases between. The length of the CDR3 is 16 residues. The CDR3 protein is CASSSHIVELEETQYF. CDR3 nucleotide sequence: TGTGCCAGCAGTTCTCACATAGTTGAGTTAGAGGAGACCCAGTACTTC.

The chain couples TRBV28 to TRBJ2-2; the match to TRBD1 covers 11 bases. There are 15 residues in the CDR3. V lost 6 bases and J lost 5; bases outside the gene matches: 5. The germline CDR1 and CDR2 sequences are MDHEN and SYDVKM. Here the CDR3 reads CASRGQGAGTGELFF. The CDR3 DNA sequence: TGTGCCAGCAGAGGACAGGGGGCCGGGACCGGGGAGCTGTTTTTT.